Detailed here is one T cell receptor (beta chain). What antigen it recognizes has not been identified. Base qualities are missing; no much larger clone stands one base away. Each donor gave one peripheral blood draw, averaging approximately 0.12 L, which was collected into heparinised tubes. Naive, central memory, regulatory and stem cell-like memory CD4+ T cells were sorted on a BD FACSAria II using a panel including CD45RO, CCR7, CD25, CD127, CD95 and CD27. All sorted populations exceeded 95% purity. PBMCs were isolated right away by Lymphoprep density gradient centrifugation and were stained directly, without culture. Samples were stained and sorted in pairs, with one healthy donor and one patient per experiment, so that batch effects were minimized. The sample comes from a study of beta chain features in type 1 diabetes (dated by TCRdb to the late 2010s). Study-wide context: No differences in mean age, gender distribution, total cell number or subset yield were found between patients and healthy donors. A total of 85 million to 110 million sorted cells were examined across all samples, and RNA yield correlated strongly with the number of cells per subset. Regulatory and stem cell-like memory subsets were isolated from only 8 patients and roughly eight healthy donors, whereas naive and central memory subsets came from all 30 or so donors. In the study, recently diagnosed type 1 diabetes patients and matched healthy donors were compared on the TCRB repertoires of their sorted circulating CD4+ T cell subsets. The paper's findings and limits, for the study overall: Type 1 diabetes patients showed a moderate but significant shortening of TCRB CDR3 length in all four CD4+ subsets. Sequencing cDNA rather than genomic DNA could over-represent highly expressing activated cells, although activation and CD3 levels did not differ between groups. Patients with type 1 diabetes made fewer insertions and deleted more nucleotides at VDJ recombination sites, implying thymic rearrangement abnormalities. Only small numbers of individuals were included in the HLA sub-analyses, which left unresolved whether HLA type had any influence on TCRB rearrangement. Naive, central memory and regulatory TCRB repertoires appeared to be more alike among patients than among healthy donors. PCR may preferentially amplify shorter templates, but because patient and control samples were amplified and corrected together, any resulting skew would affect both groups equally.

The entire isolated RNA was reverse transcribed using the High Capacity cDNA Reverse Transcription Kit, and thus expressed TCRB transcripts were sequenced. Deep immunoSEQ sequencing was applied to naive, central memory and regulatory T cell samples, giving an average of roughly 3.5 million total reads per sample. Sorted cells were lysed in RLT buffer, and RNA was extracted using DNase-treated RNeasy Micro or Mini kits according to cell number. Each cell subset was processed on its own to prevent cross-contamination, while patient and healthy donor samples were processed together. The immunoSEQ multiplex PCR was used to amplify TCRB sequences from cDNA, generating 87-bp fragments that spanned the CDR3 region. Amplicons were sequenced on the Illumina HiSeq platform. In the source study's methods: Synthetic template baselines were used to correct PCR bias computationally, reads within Hamming distance 2 were collapsed together, and singletons that could not be merged were discarded. Reads were aligned against IMGT to assign V, D and J genes, CDR3 length and insertions or deletions at six rearrangement sites. Within each subset, clonotype counts were normalized to the number of sorted cells before true diversity and Gini coefficients were calculated with the tcR R package. The overlap coefficient, calculated on TCRB nucleotide sequences, was used to measure repertoire sharing. Out-of-frame TCRB sequences from naive cells were analyzed to stand in for the pre-selection repertoire. TCRdb stores this immuneACCESS table with in-frame sequences only. Part of the clones is absent; in the studies checked, under half of the shortfall reflects unresolved V genes, and no reason is known for the rest. That table gives V, J and clone size, and the DNA gave D and trimming. A total of 900,000 or so clones appear in this sample, about a sixth of them only once. Clones ranked in the top ten supply 0.02% to 0.025% of the sample.

CDR1 LNHDA and CDR2 SQIVND were looked up in the germline V gene (reference sequence). From its cysteine to its phenylalanine, the CDR3 spans 13 amino acids. The read is trimmed to its CDR3 DNA, 39 bases read in frame from base 1. V is pared back by 10 bases and J by 6 bases, with 18 bases lying between the germline termini. The rearrangement combines TRBV19 with TRBJ1-1, with the D gene not clear enough to name. The specimen was naive CD4+ T cells from blood. The cell subset or site label on this specimen signifies: true naive CD4+ T cells. This TCR came from a woman aged 18-35 years in good health. The CDR3 sequence is CATASFRYAEAFF. The bases read TGTGCCACCGCTTCTTTTCGGTACGCTGAAGCTTTCTTT. The CDR3 plus the reference TRBV19 and TRBJ1-1 genes for the other parts give the full variable domain: DGGITQSPKYLFRKEGQNVTLSCEQNLNHDAMYWYRQDPGQGLRLIYYSQIVNDFQKGDIAEGYSVSREKKESFPLTVTSAQKNPTAFYLCATASFRYAEAFFGQGTRLTVV.